These 18 T cell receptor beta chains share one sample of origin, sequenced in a study of blood T cell repertoires in COVID-19. TCRdb keeps only in-frame clones here, not all; method: immunoSEQ multiplex PCR. The table lists approximately 40,000 clones, approximately 85% of them singletons. The sample taken for sequencing was peripheral blood. These receptors were collected from a man between 60 and 75 years old with active or convalescent COVID-19.

This chain joins TRBV27 and TRBJ2-3; 7 bases map to TRBD2. V dropped 7 bases and J dropped 2; count of bases not matched to a gene: 3. Germline V gene data show CDR1 as MNHEY and CDR2 as SMNVEV (reference sequence). The CDR3 extends over 13 amino acids. CDR3 region: CASTRDYTDTQYF. The CDR3 DNA sequence: TGTGCCAGCACAAGGGACTACACAGATACGCAGTATTTT.

J is TRBJ1-1 and V is TRBV6-5; 7 bases agree with TRBD1. J lost 6 bases, V lost 6 bases, and 13 bases had no gene match. Germline-derived CDR1 and CDR2 are MNHEY and SVGAGI. The CDR3 is 15 amino acids. CDR3 region: CASRPFRGTSPEAFF. CDR3 in DNA: TGTGCCAGCAGACCCTTCAGGGGGACTAGTCCTGAAGCTTTCTTT.

This chain joins TRBV4-3 and TRBJ2-6; D is unclear. Per the germline V gene, CDR1 is LGHNA and CDR2 is YSLEER. With 0 bases removed from V and 8 bases from J, the gap between germline ends came to 14 bases. The CDR3 loop spans 16 amino acids. DNA for the CDR3: TGCGCCAGCAGCCAAGATTTGGGCAGAATGACCAACGTCCTGACTTTC. Translation gives CASSQDLGRMTNVLTF.

The chain couples TRBV6-5 to TRBJ1-4, with 7 bases fitting TRBD1. Germline CDR1 and CDR2: MNHEY and SVGAGI. The CDR3 is 16 residues long. Germline trimming cut 4 bases from V and 6 bases from J; bases unmatched to any gene: 11. The CDR3 DNA reads TGTGCCAGCAGTTTGAGACAGGGCGGGACCGATGAAAAACTGTTTTTT. Protein sequence: CASSLRQGGTDEKLFF.

This chain connects TRBV2 to TRBJ2-2; 7 bases align to TRBD2. V dropped 3 bases and J dropped 7; count of bases not matched to a gene: 8. The length of the CDR3 is 15 residues. The germline V gene encodes CDR1 SNHLY and CDR2 FYNNEI. The CDR3: CASSDLRLASGELFF. In DNA, the CDR3 is TGTGCCAGCAGTGATCTTCGACTAGCAAGCGGGGAGCTGTTTTTT.

The chain links TRBV11-3 to TRBJ1-1; 10 bases fit TRBD1. This CDR3 is 15 amino acids long. V shed 4 bases, J shed 6 bases, and the junction held 8 bases outside the gene matches. The germline gives CDR1 SGHNT, CDR2 YENEEA. CDR3 DNA sequence: TGTGCCAGCAGCTACGGACAGGGGGAAGGTGCTGAAGCTTTCTTT. It specifies CASSYGQGEGAEAFF.

This clone was observed once. The chain recombines TRBV2 with TRBJ2-4, with 10 bases aligning to TRBD1. The ends lost 4 bases at V and 6 bases at J; junction bases unmatched: 9. The CDR3 is 16 amino acids. Germline V lookup: CDR1 SNHLY, CDR2 FYNNEI. CDR3 in amino acids: CASSASGQGSPNIQYF. The CDR3 nucleotides read TGTGCCAGCAGTGCCTCGGGACAGGGGTCCCCAAACATTCAGTACTTC.

About this clone: The sample carries other DNA sequences with the same CDR3. The chain combines TRBV20-1 with TRBJ2-7; tentatively, D is TRBD2 (6 bases). Germline V gene data show CDR1 as DFQATT and CDR2 as SNEGSKA (reference sequence). V was clipped by 2 bases and J by 4 bases, with 6 bases between them. This CDR3 has 11 residues. The chain's CDR3 is CSARSGYEQYV. In DNA form, the CDR3 reads TGCAGTGCTAGAAGCGGGTACGAGCAGTACGTC.

This clone was counted only a few times. The genes are TRBV11-3 and TRBJ1-3; D ambiguous. Germline CDR1 reads SGHNT; CDR2 reads YENEEA. Trimming removed 8 bases from V and 0 bases from J, with 11 bases in between. CDR3 length: 14 amino acids. The CDR3 sequence is CASRPTLSGNTIYF. The CDR3 bases are TGTGCCAGCCGCCCTACTCTCTCTGGAAACACCATATATTTT.

J is TRBJ1-2 and V is TRBV5-4; 7 bases align to TRBD1. Trimming removed 4 bases from V and 8 bases from J; junction bases left unmatched: 14. CDR1 is SGHNT and CDR2 is YYREEE in the germline V gene (reference sequence). The CDR3 loop spans 15 amino acids. CDR3 nucleotide sequence: TGTGCCAGCAGCCGTGTAGGGGTCCCACAGGGGGGCTACACCTTC. This encodes CASSRVGVPQGGYTF.

This clone was counted a single time. The V and J genes are TRBV21-1 and TRBJ2-7; the table names TRBD2, a call not compared with the DNA. TRBV21-1 is reported as a pseudogene. The length of the CDR3 is 19 residues. The CDR3 sequence is CASSKGGEKGMRIDYEQYV. The DNA of the CDR3 is TGTGCCAGCAGCAAAGGCGGGGAGAAGGGGATGAGGATTGACTACGAGCAGTACGTC.

This rearrangement joins TRBV6-2 or TRBV6-3 to TRBJ2-7; TRBD1 agrees at 12 bases. J was trimmed by 5 bases and V by 5 bases; bases with no gene match: 7. Germline V lookup: CDR1 MNHEY, CDR2 SVGEGT. CDR3 size: 15 residues. DNA of the CDR3: TGTGCCAGCAGTCCCGGGACAGGGGGCGTCGACGAGCAGTACGTC. Amino acids: CASSPGTGGVDEQYV.

The chain is built from TRBV3-1 (or the pseudogene TRBV3-2) and TRBJ2-6; TRBD1 matches at 8 bases. This CDR3 comprises 19 residues. The germline V gene encodes CDR1 LGHDT and CDR2 YNNKEL (reference sequence). With 4 bases clipped from V and 0 bases from J, the junction kept 11 bases outside the gene matches. The CDR3 region has the DNA TGTGCCAGCAGCCCCAGGTGGGGACAGGAAAACTCTGGGGCCAACGTCCTGACTTTC. Protein product: CASSPRWGQENSGANVLTF.

Concerning this clone: A junction end diverges from the germline sequence, so it may reflect a read error. This chain uses TRBV20-1 with TRBJ1-2; maybe TRBD1 (6 bases). The germline V gene has CDR1 DFQATT and CDR2 SNEGSKA (reference sequence). CDR3 length equals 11 residues. CDR3 sequence reads: CGGHHIYGYTF. The CDR3 DNA sequence: TGTGGGGGACACCACATCTATGGCTACACCTTC.

This clone has just a few counts. This rearrangement joins TRBV6-1 to TRBJ2-1; D unresolved. Per germline, CDR1 MNHNS and CDR2 SASEGT. The CDR3 length is 13 residues. V dropped 2 bases and J dropped 9 bases, with 11 bases sitting between them. CDR3 protein: CASSETIGTEQFF. The CDR3 DNA sequence: TGTGCCAGCAGTGAAACTATAGGAACTGAGCAGTTCTTC.

The rearrangement joins TRBV5-1 to TRBJ1-4; tentative D call: TRBD1 (6 bases). From germline, CDR1 is SGHRS and CDR2 YFSETQ. This CDR3 contains 16 residues. V was trimmed by 4 bases and J by 1 base, leaving 14 bases between them. The CDR3 sequence: CASSKEQGGTNEKLFF. In DNA, the CDR3 is TGCGCCAGCAGCAAGGAACAGGGTGGAACTAATGAAAAACTGTTTTTT.

This clone has just one count. This chain uses TRBV6-5 with TRBJ2-7; D is perhaps TRBD1 (5 bases). Germline CDR1 reads MNHEY; CDR2 reads SVGAGI. The CDR3 spans 14 residues. Trimming took 8 bases from V and 4 from J, leaving 18 bases between them. The CDR3 reads CASFGHPPEYEQYV. CDR3 coding DNA: TGTGCCAGCTTCGGACATCCGCCGGAATACGAGCAGTACGTC.

V usage is TRBV7-2 and J usage is TRBJ2-5, with a tentative D call TRBD1 (7 bases). The CDR3 length is 15 residues. The V gene lost 3 bases and the J gene lost 5 bases, with 16 bases spanning the gap. Germline V gene lookup returns CDR1 SGHTA and CDR2 FQGNSA. CDR3 region: CASSFASSGGETQYF. Written as DNA, the CDR3 is TGTGCCAGCAGCTTCGCCAGCTCAGGGGGGGAGACCCAGTACTTC.